This is a list of T cell receptor beta chains from one sample in a study of Tregs in tolerant kidney transplant recipients. The assay was immunoSEQ multiplex PCR, and TCRdb's table has in-frame clones only and misses some. The sample consists of about 240,000 clones, 84% of them appearing once. The sequencing sample was made of CD4+ T cells from blood. The receptors shown here come from a human donor in good health. CDR3s leave out the opening cysteine and the closing phenylalanine or tryptophan. Fields, in order: J gene, V gene, CDR3 protein.

TRBJ1-1 TRBV11-2 ASSFGHNTEAF
TRBJ1-2 TRBV7-9 ASSPSLDIYGYT
TRBJ2-3 TRBV6-6 ASRVLAGADTQY
TRBJ2-5 TRBV5-1 ASSLGFMEKETQY
TRBJ1-4 TRBV6-6 ASSSRNEKLF
TRBJ2-2 TRBV2 ASRGTSLNGELF
TRBJ1-2 TRBV5-6 ASSSQGREVGGYT
TRBJ2-2 TRBV2 ASNRDTRLNTGELF
TRBJ1-1 TRBV11-2 ASSFLGQGGFWAF
TRBJ2-2 TRBV30 AWVGLTGELF
TRBJ2-1 TRBV5-1 ASSFPPPFGRDRGNEQF
TRBJ2-2 TRBV9 ASSPRTSGRVGELF
TRBJ1-1 TRBV7-2 ASSPRTGGTEAF
TRBJ1-6 TRBV6-1 ASSEYFTALSNSPLH
TRBJ2-1 TRBV19 ASSIEGNEQF
TRBJ2-7 TRBV5-1 ASSLGATGSYEQY
TRBJ1-1 TRBV5-1 ASSSDITEAF
TRBJ2-3 TRBV5-6 ASSLPGTSIVSTQY
TRBJ2-5 TRBV19 ATSEGKTQY
TRBJ2-7 TRBV5-4 ASSRETSGNVYPRD
TRBJ2-1 TRBV4-1 ASSQVGREKSYNEQF
NA TRBV2 ASSSGTNRYEQY
TRBJ2-1 TRBV5-1 ASRSVGLAGANEQF
TRBJ2-7 TRBV6-5 ASNPAGGSYEQY
TRBJ1-4 TRBV18 ASSVDSTNEKLF